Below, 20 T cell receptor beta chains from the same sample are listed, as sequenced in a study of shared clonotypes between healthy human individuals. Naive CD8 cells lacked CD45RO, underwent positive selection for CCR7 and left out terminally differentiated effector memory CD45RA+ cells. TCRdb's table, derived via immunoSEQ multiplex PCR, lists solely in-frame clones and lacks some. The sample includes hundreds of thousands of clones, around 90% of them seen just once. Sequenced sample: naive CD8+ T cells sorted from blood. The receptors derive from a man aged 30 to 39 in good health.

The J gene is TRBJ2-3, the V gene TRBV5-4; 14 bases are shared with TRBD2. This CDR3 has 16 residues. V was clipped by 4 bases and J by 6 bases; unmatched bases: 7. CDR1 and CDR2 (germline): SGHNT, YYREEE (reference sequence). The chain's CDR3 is CASSETSGRAGDTQYF. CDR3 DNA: TGTGCCAGCAGCGAGACTAGCGGGAGGGCCGGGGATACGCAGTATTTT.

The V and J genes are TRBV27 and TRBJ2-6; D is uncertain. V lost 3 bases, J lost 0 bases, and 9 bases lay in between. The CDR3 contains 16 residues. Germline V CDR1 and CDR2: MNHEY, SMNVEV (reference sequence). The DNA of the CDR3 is TGTGCCAGCAGTTTTTCAATCTTCTCTGGGGCCAACGTCCTGACTTTC. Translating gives CASSFSIFSGANVLTF.

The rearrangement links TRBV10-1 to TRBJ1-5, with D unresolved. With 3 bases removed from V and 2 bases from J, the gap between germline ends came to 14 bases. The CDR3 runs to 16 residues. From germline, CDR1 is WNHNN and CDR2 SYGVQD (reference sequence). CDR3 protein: CASSEELGSGNQPQHF. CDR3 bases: TGCGCCAGCAGTGAAGAACTGGGGAGCGGCAATCAGCCCCAGCATTTT.

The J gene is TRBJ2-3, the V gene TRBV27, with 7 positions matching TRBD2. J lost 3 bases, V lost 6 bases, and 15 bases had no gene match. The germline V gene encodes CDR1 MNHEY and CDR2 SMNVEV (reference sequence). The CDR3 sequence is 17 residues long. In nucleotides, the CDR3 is TGTGCCAGCAGCCCAAACTTCAGCGGGATTGGTACAGATACGCAGTATTTT. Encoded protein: CASSPNFSGIGTDTQYF.

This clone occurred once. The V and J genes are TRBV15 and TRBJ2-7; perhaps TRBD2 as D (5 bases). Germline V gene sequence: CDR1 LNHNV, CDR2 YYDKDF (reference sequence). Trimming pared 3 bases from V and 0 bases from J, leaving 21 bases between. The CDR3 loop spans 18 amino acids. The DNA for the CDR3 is TGTGCCACCAGCAGTGGTGCGGGTGGGCGGAGACTCTCCTACGAGCAGTACTTC. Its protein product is CATSSGAGGRRLSYEQYF. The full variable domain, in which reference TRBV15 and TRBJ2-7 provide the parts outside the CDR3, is DAMVIQNPRYQVTQFGKPVTLSCSQTLNHNVMYWYQQKSSQAPKLLFHYYDKDFNNEADTPDNFQSRRPNTSFCFLDIRSPGLGDTAMYLCATSSGAGGRRLSYEQYFGPGTRLTVT.

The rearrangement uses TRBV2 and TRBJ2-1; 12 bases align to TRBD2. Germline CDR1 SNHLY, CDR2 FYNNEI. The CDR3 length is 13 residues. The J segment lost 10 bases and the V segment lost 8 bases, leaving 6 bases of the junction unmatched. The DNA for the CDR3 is TGTGCCAGCTACGGACTAGCGGGGCAGGAGCAGTTCTTC. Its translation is CASYGLAGQEQFF.

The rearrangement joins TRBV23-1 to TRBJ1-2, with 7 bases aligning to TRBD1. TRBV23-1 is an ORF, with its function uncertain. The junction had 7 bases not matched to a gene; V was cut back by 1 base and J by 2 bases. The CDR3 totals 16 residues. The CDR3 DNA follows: TGCGCCAGCAGTCAATGGGGGGACAGTGAGAACTATGGCTACACCTTC. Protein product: CASSQWGDSENYGYTF.

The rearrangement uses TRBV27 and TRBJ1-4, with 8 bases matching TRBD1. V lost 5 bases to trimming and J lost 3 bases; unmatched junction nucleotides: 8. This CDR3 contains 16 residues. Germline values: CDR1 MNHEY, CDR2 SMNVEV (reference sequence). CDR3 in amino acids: CASSLRRTGPNEKLFF. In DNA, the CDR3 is TGTGCCAGCAGTCTTAGGCGGACAGGGCCTAATGAAAAACTGTTTTTT. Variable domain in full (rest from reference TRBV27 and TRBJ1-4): EAQVTQNPRYLITVTGKKLTVTCSQNMNHEYMSWYRQDPGLGLRQIYYSMNVEVTDKGDVPEGYKVSRKEKRNFPLILESPSPNQTSLYFCASSLRRTGPNEKLFFGSGTQLSVL.

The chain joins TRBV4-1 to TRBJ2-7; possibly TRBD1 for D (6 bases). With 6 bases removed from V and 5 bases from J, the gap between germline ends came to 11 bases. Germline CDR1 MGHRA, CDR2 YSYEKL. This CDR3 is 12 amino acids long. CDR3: CASRGASNEQYF. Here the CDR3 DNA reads TGCGCCAGCAGGGGGGCTAGCAACGAGCAGTACTTC.

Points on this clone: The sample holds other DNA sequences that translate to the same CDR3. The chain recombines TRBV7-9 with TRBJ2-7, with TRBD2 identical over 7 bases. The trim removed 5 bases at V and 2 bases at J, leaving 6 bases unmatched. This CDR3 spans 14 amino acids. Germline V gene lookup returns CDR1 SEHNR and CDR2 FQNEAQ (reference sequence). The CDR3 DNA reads TGTGCCAGCAGCCCGGGGGGAGGAACCTACGAGCAGTACTTC. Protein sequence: CASSPGGGTYEQYF. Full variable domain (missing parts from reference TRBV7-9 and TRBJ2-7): DTGVSQNPRHKITKRGQNVTFRCDPISEHNRLYWYRQTLGQGPEFLTYFQNEAQLEKSRLLSDRFSAERPKGSFSTLEIQRTEQGDSAMYLCASSPGGGTYEQYFGPGTRLTVT.

The CDR3 is CASSWASSYEQYF. CDR3 nucleotides: TGTGCCAGCAGTTGGGCTAGCAGCTACGAGCAGTACTTC. The genes are TRBV27 and TRBJ2-7; TRBD2 is a possible D gene (5 bases). The germline V gene has CDR1 MNHEY and CDR2 SMNVEV (reference sequence). This CDR3 contains 13 residues. V dropped 4 bases and J dropped 3 bases, with 10 bases sitting between them.

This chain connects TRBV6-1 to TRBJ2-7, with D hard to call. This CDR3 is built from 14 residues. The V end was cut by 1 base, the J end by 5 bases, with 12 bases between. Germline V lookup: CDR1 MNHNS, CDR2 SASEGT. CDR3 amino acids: CASSEGPGIDEQYF. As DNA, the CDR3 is TGTGCCAGCAGTGAAGGACCTGGGATCGACGAGCAGTACTTC.

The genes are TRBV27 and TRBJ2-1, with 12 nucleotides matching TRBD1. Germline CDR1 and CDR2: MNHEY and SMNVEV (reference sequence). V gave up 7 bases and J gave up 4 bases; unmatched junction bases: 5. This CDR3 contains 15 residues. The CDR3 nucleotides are TGTGCCAGCACCCGGGACAGGGGGCCTTACAATGAGCAGTTCTTC. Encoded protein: CASTRDRGPYNEQFF.

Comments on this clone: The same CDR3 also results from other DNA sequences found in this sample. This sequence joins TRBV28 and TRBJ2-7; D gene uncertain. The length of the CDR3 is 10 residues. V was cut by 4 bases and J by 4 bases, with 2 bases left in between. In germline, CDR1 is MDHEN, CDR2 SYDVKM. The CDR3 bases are TGTGCCAGCAGTTATTACGAGCAGTACTTC. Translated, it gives CASSYYEQYF. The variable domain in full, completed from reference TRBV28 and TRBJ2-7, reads DVKVTQSSRYLVKRTGEKVFLECVQDMDHENMFWYRQDPGLGLRLIYFSYDVKMKEKGDIPEGYSVSREKKERFSLILESASTNQTSMYLCASSYYEQYFGPGTRLTVT.

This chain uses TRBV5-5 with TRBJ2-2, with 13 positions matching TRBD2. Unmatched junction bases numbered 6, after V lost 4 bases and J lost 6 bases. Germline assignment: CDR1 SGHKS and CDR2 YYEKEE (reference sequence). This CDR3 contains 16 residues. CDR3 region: CASSPWTSGSSGELFF. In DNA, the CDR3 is TGTGCCAGCAGCCCATGGACTAGCGGGAGCTCCGGGGAGCTGTTTTTT.

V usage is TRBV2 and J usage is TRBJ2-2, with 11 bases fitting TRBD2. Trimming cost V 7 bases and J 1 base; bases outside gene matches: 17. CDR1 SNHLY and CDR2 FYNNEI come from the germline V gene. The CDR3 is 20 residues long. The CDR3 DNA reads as TGTGCCAGCATGCATCCCGGGCTAGCGGGAGGTGCGCGGAACACCGGGGAGCTGTTTTTT. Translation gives CASMHPGLAGGARNTGELFF. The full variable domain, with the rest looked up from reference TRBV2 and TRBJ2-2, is EPEVTQTPSHQVTQMGQEVILRCVPISNHLYFYWYRQILGQKVEFLVSFYNNEISEKSEIFDDQFSVERPDGSNFTLKIRSTKLEDSAMYFCASMHPGLAGGARNTGELFFGEGSRLTVL.

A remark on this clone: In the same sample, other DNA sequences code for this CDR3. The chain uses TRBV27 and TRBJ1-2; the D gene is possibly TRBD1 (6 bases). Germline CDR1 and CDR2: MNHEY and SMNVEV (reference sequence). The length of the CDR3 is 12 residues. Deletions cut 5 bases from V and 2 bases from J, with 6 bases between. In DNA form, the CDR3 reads TGTGCCAGCAGTAGGGGGAACTATGGCTACACCTTC. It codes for CASSRGNYGYTF.

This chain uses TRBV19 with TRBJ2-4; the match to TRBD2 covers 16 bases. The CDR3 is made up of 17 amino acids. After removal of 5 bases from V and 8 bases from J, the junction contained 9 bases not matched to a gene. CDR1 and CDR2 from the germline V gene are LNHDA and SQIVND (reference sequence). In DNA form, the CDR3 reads TGTGCCAGTAGTCCGGGACTAGCGGGAGGGGATTTCTACATTCAGTACTTC. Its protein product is CASSPGLAGGDFYIQYF.

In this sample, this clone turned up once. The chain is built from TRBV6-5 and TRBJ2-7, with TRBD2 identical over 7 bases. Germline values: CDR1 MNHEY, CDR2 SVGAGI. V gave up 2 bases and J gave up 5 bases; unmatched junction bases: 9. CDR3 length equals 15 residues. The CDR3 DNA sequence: TGTGCCAGCAGTTACGGTGCGGGAGCTCGACACGAGCAGTACTTC. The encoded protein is CASSYGAGARHEQYF.

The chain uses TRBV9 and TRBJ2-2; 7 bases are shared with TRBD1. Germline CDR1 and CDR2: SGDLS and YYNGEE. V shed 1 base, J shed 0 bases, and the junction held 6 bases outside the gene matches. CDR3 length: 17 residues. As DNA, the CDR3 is TGTGCCAGCAGCGTACCCGGACAGGAGTCGAACACCGGGGAGCTGTTTTTT. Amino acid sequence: CASSVPGQESNTGELFF.